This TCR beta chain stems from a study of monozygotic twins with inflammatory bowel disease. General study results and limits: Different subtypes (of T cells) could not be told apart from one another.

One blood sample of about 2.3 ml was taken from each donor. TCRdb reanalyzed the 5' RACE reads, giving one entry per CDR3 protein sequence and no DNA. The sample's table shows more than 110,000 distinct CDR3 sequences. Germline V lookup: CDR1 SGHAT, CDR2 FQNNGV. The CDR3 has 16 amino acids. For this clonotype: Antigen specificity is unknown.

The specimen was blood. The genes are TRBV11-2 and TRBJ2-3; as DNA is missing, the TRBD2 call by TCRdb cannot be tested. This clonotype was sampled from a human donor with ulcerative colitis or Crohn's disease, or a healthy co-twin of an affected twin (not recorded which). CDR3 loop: CASSSTSGGTTDTQYF.